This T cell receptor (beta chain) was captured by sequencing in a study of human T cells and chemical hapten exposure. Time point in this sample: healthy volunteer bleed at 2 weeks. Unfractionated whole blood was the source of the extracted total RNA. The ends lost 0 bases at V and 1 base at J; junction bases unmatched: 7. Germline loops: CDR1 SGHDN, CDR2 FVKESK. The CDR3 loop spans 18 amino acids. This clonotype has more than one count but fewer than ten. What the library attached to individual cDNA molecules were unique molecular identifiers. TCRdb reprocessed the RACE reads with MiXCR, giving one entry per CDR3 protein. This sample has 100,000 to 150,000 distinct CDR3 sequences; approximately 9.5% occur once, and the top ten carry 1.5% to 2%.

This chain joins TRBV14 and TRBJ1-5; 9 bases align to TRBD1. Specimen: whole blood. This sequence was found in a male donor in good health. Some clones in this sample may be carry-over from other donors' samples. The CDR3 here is CASSQDLGGTGSNQPQHF. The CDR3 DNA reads TGTGCCAGCAGCCAAGATCTGGGCGGGACAGGGAGCAATCAGCCCCAGCATTTT.